This record looks at one T cell receptor beta chain sequence and its context. Germline CDR1 and CDR2: MDHEN and SYDVKM. V was pared by 4 bases and J by 4 bases, with 8 bases between. This CDR3 comprises 13 residues. This entry is derived from a study of beta chain features in type 1 diabetes. Isolated RNA was reverse transcribed in full, so expressed TCRB transcripts were sequenced. TCRdb keeps only in-frame clones here, not all; method: immunoSEQ multiplex PCR. The repertoire holds around 400,000 clones, with around 13% as singletons. Source material: naive CD4+ T cells from blood. The receptor was derived from a man aged 18-30 years in good health. V usage is TRBV28 and J usage is TRBJ2-1; D is unresolved. CDR3: CASSSPGYNEQFF. The CDR3 coding sequence is TGTGCCAGCAGTTCCCCCGGTTACAATGAGCAGTTCTTC.